This is a list of T cell receptor beta chains from one sample in a study of T cell responses to AZD1222 COVID-19 vaccine. The method was immunoSEQ multiplex PCR; TCRdb's version includes in-frame clones alone and lacks a portion of them. This sample has approximately 170,000 clones; around 93% occur once, and the top ten carry about 4.4%. Sample: peripheral blood, taken on day 0 of AZD1222 vaccination. These receptors came from an adult in good health. Both conserved end residues are part of each CDR3. The D gene is left open where the match is weak. Size is omitted from some rows. Given values are once, few, many or a class for expanded clones.

TRBV12-3/TRBV12-4	TRBJ1-5	NA	NA	CASSTGGQPQHF	TGTGCCAGCAGTACTGGTGGCCAGCCCCAGCATTTT
TRBV19	TRBJ1-2	NA	NA	CASSLYGYTF	TGTGCCAGTAGTTTATATGGCTACACCTTC
TRBV24-1	TRBJ1-3	NA	NA	CATSSHSGNTIYF	TGTGCCACCAGTTCCCATTCCGGAAACACCATATATTTT
TRBV15	TRBJ1-1	TRBD1	NA	CATSRDNYRGAEAFF	TGTGCCACCAGCAGAGATAATTACAGGGGTGCTGAAGCTTTCTTT
TRBV28	TRBJ2-5	TRBD2	NA	CASSIGTSGTPGTQYF	TGTGCCAGCAGTATCGGGACTAGCGGGACTCCGGGGACCCAGTACTTC
TRBV10-3	TRBJ2-2	TRBD2	NA	CAISESGTRNTGELFF	TGTGCCATCAGTGAGTCTGGGACTAGGAACACCGGGGAGCTGTTTTTT
TRBV7-7	TRBJ2-2	NA	once	CASARGHTGELFF	TGTGCTAGCGCCCGGGGGCACACCGGGGAGCTGTTTTTT
TRBV5-3	TRBJ2-3	TRBD2	NA	CARSFRLAGTDTQYF	TGTGCCAGAAGCTTCCGACTAGCGGGAACGGATACGCAGTATTTT
TRBV3-1/TRBV3-2	TRBJ2-2	NA	NA	CASSQLTTGELFF	TGTGCCAGCAGCCAACTTACGACCGGGGAGCTGTTTTTT
TRBV28	TRBJ2-7	TRBD2	NA	CASSLVREGFYEQYF	TGTGCCAGCAGTTTGGTGCGGGAGGGTTTCTACGAGCAGTACTTC
TRBV6-5	TRBJ2-3	TRBD1	NA	CASNTGGSSDTQYF	TGTGCCAGCAACACAGGGGGAAGTTCCGATACGCAGTATTTT
TRBV19	TRBJ1-4	NA	NA	CASTRLGQGSAEDEKLFF	TGTGCCAGTACTAGGTTGGGTCAGGGGTCCGCGGAGGATGAAAAACTGTTTTTT
TRBV9	TRBJ1-2	NA	NA	CASSRTPEQGVEGYTF	TGTGCCAGCAGCCGAACTCCTGAACAGGGTGTAGAAGGCTACACCTTC
TRBV9	TRBJ1-6	TRBD1	NA	CASSVSPGQSSYNSPLHF	TGTGCCAGCAGCGTTTCACCGGGACAGAGCTCCTATAATTCACCCCTCCACTTT
TRBV7-9	TRBJ2-7	NA	once	CASSPALGTYEQYF	TGTGCCAGCAGCCCGGCCCTGGGGACCTACGAGCAGTACTTC
TRBV19	TRBJ2-2	TRBD1	once	CASSETGVNTGELFF	TGTGCCAGTAGTGAAACAGGGGTCAACACCGGGGAGCTGTTTTTT
TRBV11-3	TRBJ2-7	NA	once	CASSSPLSAALTYEQYF	TGTGCCAGCAGCTCGCCTCTCTCAGCGGCCCTGACCTACGAGCAGTACTTC
TRBV19	TRBJ1-4	NA	NA	CASSPGDTNEKLFF	TGTGCCAGTAGTCCAGGGGATACTAATGAAAAACTGTTTTTT
TRBV28	TRBJ1-3	TRBD1	once	CASSSPGTGAGNTIYF	TGTGCCAGCAGCAGCCCCGGGACAGGGGCTGGAAACACCATATATTTT
TRBV5-4	TRBJ1-1	NA	NA	CASSPGTPIFTPEAFF	TGTGCCAGCAGTCCCGGGACACCCATCTTCACACCTGAAGCTTTCTTT
TRBV28	TRBJ1-1	NA	once	CASRAGNDEAFF	TGTGCCAGCAGAGCAGGTAATGATGAAGCTTTCTTT